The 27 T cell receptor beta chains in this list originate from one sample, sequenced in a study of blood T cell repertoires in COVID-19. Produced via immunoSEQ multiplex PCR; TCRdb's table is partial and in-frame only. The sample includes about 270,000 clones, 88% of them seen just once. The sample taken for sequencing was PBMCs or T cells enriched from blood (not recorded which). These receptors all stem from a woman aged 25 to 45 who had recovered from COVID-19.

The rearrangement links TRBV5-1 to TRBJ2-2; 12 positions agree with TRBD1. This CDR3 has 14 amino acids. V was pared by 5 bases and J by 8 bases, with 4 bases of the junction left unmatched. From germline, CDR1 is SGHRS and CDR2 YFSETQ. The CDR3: CASRGQGASGELFF. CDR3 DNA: TGCGCCAGCAGGGGACAGGGGGCTTCTGGGGAGCTGTTTTTT. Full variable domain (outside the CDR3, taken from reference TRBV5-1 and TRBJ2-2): KAGVTQTPRYLIKTRGQQVTLSCSPISGHRSVSWYQQTPGQGLQFLFEYFSETQRNKGNFPGRFSGRQFSNSRSEMNVSTLELGDSALYLCASRGQGASGELFFGEGSRLTVL.

The CDR3 here is CASGLVPGGTEAFF. CDR3 coding DNA: TGTGCTAGTGGTTTGGTACCGGGTGGCACTGAAGCTTTCTTT. The V gene is TRBV12-5, the J gene TRBJ1-1; D is uncertain. CDR1 is LGHNT and CDR2 is FRNRAP in the germline V gene. The V and J ends lost 0 bases and 4 bases respectively, with 9 bases between them. The CDR3 contains 14 residues.

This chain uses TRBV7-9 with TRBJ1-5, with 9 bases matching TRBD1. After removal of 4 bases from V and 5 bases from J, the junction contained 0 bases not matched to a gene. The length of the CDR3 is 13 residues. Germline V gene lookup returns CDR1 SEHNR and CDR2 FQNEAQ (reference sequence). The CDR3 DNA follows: TGTGCCAGCAGCTGGGACAGGGATCAGCCCCAGCATTTT. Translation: CASSWDRDQPQHF. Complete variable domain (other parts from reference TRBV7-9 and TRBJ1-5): DTGVSQNPRHKITKRGQNVTFRCDPISEHNRLYWYRQTLGQGPEFLTYFQNEAQLEKSRLLSDRFSAERPKGSFSTLEIQRTEQGDSAMYLCASSWDRDQPQHFGDGTRLSIL.

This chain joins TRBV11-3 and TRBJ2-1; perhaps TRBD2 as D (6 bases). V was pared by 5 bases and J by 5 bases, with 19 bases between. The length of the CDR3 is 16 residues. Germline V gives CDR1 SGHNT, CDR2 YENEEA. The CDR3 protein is CASSPTVGGFHNEQFF. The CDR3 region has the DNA TGTGCCAGCAGCCCAACGGTTGGGGGGTTCCACAATGAGCAGTTCTTC.

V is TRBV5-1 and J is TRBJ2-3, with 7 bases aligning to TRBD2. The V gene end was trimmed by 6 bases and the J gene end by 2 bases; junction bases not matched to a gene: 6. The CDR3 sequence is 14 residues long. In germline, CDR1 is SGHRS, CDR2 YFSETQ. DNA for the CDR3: TGCGCCAGCAACTTCGGGACTACCACAGATACGCAGTATTTT. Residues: CASNFGTTTDTQYF.

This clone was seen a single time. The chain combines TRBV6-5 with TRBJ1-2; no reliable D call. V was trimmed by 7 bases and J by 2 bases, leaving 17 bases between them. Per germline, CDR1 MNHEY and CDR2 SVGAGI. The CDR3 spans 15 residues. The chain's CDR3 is CASTLGGPNNYGYTF. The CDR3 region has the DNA TGTGCCAGCACCCTCGGAGGACCGAACAACTATGGCTACACCTTC.

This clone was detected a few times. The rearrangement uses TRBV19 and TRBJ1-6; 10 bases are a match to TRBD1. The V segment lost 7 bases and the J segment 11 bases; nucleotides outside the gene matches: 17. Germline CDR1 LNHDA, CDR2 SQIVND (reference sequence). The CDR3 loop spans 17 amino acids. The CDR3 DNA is TGTGCCAGTACCACACGAGTGTCCGGGACAGGGGATACACCCCTCCACTTT. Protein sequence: CASTTRVSGTGDTPLHF.

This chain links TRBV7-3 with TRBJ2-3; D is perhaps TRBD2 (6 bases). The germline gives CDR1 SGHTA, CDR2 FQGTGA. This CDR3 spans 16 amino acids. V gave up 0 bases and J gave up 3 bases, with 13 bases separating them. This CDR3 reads CASSLTGTRGTDTQYF. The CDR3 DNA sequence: TGTGCCAGCAGCTTAACGGGGACTCGGGGTACAGATACGCAGTATTTT.

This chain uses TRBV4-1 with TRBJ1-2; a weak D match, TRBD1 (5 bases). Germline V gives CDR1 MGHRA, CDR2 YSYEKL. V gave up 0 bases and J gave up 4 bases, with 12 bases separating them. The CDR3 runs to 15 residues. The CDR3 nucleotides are TGCGCCAGCAGCCAAGAGGGGGGACGGACCTATGGCTACACCTTC. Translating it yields CASSQEGGRTYGYTF.

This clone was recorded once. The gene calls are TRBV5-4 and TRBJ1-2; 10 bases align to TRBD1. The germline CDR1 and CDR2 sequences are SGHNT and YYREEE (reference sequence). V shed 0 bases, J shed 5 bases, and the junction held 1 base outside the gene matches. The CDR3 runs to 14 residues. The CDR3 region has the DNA TGTGCCAGCAGCTTGGGACAGGGGGCGTATGGCTACACCTTC. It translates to CASSLGQGAYGYTF. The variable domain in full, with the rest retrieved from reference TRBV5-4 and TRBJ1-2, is ETGVTQSPTHLIKTRGQQVTLRCSSQSGHNTVSWYQQALGQGPQFIFQYYREEENGRGNFPPRFSGLQFPNYSSELNVNALELDDSALYLCASSLGQGAYGYTFGSGTRLTVV.

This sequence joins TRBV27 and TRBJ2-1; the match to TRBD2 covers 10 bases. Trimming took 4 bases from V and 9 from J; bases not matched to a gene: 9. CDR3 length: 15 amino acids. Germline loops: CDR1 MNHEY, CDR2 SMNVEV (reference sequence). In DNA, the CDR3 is TGTGCCAGCAGTTCCCCGGGACTAGCGTGGATTGAGCAGTTCTTC. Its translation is CASSSPGLAWIEQFF.

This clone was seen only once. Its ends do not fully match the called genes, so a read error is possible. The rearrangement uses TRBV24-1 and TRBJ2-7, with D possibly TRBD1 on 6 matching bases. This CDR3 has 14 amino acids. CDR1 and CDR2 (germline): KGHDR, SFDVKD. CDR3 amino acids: CATSDPDSSHEQYF. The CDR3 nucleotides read TGTGCCACCAGTGATCCGGACAGCTCCCACGAGCAGTACTTC.

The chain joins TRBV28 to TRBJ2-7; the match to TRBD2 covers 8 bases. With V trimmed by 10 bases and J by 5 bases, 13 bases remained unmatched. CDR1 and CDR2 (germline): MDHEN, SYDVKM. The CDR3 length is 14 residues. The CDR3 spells CATYGGASIHEQYF. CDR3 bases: TGTGCCACATACGGGGGGGCCAGTATCCACGAGCAGTACTTC.

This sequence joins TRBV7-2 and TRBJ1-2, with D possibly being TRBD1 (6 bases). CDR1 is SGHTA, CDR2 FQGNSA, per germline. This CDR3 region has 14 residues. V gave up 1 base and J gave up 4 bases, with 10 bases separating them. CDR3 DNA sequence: TGTGCCAGCAGCTTAGTCGGACAGACCTATGGCTACACCTTC. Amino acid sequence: CASSLVGQTYGYTF.

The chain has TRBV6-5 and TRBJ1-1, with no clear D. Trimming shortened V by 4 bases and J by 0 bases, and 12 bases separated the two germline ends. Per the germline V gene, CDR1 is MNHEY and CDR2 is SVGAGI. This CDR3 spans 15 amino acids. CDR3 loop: CASSLRPDLNTEAFF. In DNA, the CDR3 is TGTGCCAGCAGTTTAAGGCCAGACTTGAACACTGAAGCTTTCTTT.

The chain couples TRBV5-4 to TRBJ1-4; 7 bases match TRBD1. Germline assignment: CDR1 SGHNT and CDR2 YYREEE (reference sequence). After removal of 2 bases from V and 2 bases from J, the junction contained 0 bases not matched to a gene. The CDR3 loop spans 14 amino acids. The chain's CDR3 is CASSLQGTNEKLFF. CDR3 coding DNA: TGTGCCAGCAGCTTACAGGGGACTAATGAAAAACTGTTTTTT.

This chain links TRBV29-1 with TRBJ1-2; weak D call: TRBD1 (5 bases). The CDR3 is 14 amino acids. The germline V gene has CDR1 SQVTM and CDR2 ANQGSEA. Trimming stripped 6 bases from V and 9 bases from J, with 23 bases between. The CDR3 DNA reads TGCAGCGTCGTACCCGCGGAGGGACCGGAGAGCTACACCTTC. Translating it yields CSVVPAEGPESYTF.

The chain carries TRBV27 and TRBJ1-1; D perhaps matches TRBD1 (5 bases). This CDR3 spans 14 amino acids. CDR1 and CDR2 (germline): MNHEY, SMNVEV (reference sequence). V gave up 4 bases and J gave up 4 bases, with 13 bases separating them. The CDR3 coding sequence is TGTGCCAGCAGTTCCAGGGTACGGTTCACTGAAGCTTTCTTT. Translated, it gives CASSSRVRFTEAFF.

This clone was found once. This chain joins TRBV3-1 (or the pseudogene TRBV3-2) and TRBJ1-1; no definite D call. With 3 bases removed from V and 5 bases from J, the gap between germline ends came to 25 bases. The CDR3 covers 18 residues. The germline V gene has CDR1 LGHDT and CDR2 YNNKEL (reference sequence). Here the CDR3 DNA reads TGTGCCAGCAGCCACCCAAATCCCCCCAAGGGCCCGGGGACTGAAGCTTTCTTT. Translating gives CASSHPNPPKGPGTEAFF.

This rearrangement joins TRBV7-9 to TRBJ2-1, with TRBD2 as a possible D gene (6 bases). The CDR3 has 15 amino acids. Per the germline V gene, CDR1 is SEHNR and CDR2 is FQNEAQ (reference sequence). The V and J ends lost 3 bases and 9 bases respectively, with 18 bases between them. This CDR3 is CASSFPGDSLGEQFF. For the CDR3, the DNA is TGTGCCAGCAGCTTCCCCGGGGACTCCCTAGGTGAGCAGTTCTTC.

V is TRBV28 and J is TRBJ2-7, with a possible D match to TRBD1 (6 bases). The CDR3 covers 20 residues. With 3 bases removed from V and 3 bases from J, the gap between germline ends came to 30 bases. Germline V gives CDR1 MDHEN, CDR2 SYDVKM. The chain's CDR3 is CASSFYLFGQGMRNFYEQYF. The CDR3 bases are TGTGCCAGCAGTTTCTACCTTTTTGGGCAGGGGATGAGGAACTTCTACGAGCAGTACTTC.

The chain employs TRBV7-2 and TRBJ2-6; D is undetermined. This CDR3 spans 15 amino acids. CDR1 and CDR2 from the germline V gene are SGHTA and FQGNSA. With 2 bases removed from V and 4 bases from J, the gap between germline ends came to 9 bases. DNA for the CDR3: TGTGCCAGCAGCTTATCCCGAGCGGGGGCCAACGTCCTGACTTTC. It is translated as CASSLSRAGANVLTF.

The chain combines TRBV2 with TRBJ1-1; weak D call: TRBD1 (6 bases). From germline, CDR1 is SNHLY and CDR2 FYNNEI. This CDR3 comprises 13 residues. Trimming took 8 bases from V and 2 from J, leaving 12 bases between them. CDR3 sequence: CASSGQYNTEAFF. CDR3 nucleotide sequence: TGTGCCAGCTCAGGACAGTATAACACTGAAGCTTTCTTT. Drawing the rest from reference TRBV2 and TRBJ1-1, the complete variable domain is EPEVTQTPSHQVTQMGQEVILRCVPISNHLYFYWYRQILGQKVEFLVSFYNNEISEKSEIFDDQFSVERPDGSNFTLKIRSTKLEDSAMYFCASSGQYNTEAFFGQGTRLTVV.

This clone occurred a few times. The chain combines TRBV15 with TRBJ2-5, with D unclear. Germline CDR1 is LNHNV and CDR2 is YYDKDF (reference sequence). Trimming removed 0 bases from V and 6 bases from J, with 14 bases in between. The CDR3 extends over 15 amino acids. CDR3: CATSRDASNEQTQYF. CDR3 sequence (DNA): TGTGCCACCAGCAGAGATGCCTCAAACGAGCAGACCCAGTACTTC.

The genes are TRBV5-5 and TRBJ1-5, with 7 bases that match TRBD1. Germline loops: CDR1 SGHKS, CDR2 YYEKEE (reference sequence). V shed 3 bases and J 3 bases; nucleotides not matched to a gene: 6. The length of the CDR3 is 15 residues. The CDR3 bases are TGTGCCAGCAGCTCCACAGGGGATTACAATCAGCCCCAGCATTTT. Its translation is CASSSTGDYNQPQHF.

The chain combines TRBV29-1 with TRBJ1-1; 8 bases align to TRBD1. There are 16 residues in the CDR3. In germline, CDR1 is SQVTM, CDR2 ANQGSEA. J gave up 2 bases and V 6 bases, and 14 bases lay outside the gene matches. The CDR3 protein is CSVAGGRQGPNTEAFF. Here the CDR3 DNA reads TGCAGCGTCGCTGGGGGGAGACAGGGGCCCAACACTGAAGCTTTCTTT.

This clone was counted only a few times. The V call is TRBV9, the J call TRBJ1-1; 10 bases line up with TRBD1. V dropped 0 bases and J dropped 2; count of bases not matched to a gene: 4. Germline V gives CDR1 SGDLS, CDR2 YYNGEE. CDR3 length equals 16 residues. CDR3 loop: CASSVGGQGVNTEAFF. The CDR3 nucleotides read TGTGCCAGCAGCGTAGGAGGACAGGGGGTTAACACTGAAGCTTTCTTT.